This T cell receptor (beta chain) is drawn from a study of human T cells and chemical hapten exposure. In the study overall: Patch tests applied 0.01% DPC to the upper back, read at 6 days.

Germline trimming cut 7 bases from V and 6 bases from J; bases unmatched to any gene: 12. The V gene's germline CDR1 is MNHEY and CDR2 SVGEGT. This CDR3 contains 15 residues. Sample time point: pre-sensitization, week 0. Described treatment: therapeutic diphenylcyclopropenone sensitization with weekly scalp DPC. TCRdb re-analysed the RACE reads in MiXCR, keeping a single row per CDR3 protein. This table has more than 300,000 distinct CDR3 sequences, less than 6.5% appearing once. Overall study findings and caveats: Patch test score rose with PT1 expanded TCRs, significant at 8, 16, 32, not 4.

In its sample, this clonotype was seen a few times. What it recognizes is unknown. The material was whole blood, obtained in connection with sensitization to the hapten diphenylcyclopropenone (DPC). The source is a woman in her 50s with alopecia areata. Some clones in this sample may be carry-over from other donors' samples. The rearrangement links TRBV6-2 or TRBV6-3 to TRBJ2-3, with 8 bases identical to TRBD1. This CDR3 reads CASTYQTGAPDTQYF. The DNA of the CDR3 is TGTGCCAGCACCTACCAGACAGGGGCCCCGGATACGCAGTATTTT.